One sample yielded the 13 T cell receptor beta chains listed below, sequenced in a study of cytomegalovirus exposure and HLA in healthy donors. This PCR relied on a set of 60 Vbeta primers and 13 Jbeta primers. Some clones are missing from TCRdb's copy, which holds only in-frame ones; the method was immunoSEQ multiplex PCR. This table holds approximately 170,000 clones, approximately 67% found once. The sample was PBMCs. The source is a man aged 40-49 years in good health and CMV-seronegative.

The V gene is TRBV29-1, the J gene TRBJ2-7; 8 bases line up with TRBD1. Germline loops: CDR1 SQVTM, CDR2 ANQGSEA. Trimming cost V 6 bases and J 5 bases; bases outside gene matches: 6. CDR3 length: 12 amino acids. CDR3 in DNA: TGCAGCGTATGGACAGGGAACCACGAGCAGTACTTC. Encoded protein: CSVWTGNHEQYF.

The rearrangement uses TRBV14 and TRBJ2-5, with unresolved D. V was shortened by 4 bases and J by 4 bases, with 10 bases between the two germline ends. The germline gives CDR1 SGHDN, CDR2 FVKESK. This CDR3 region has 13 residues. This CDR3 reads CASSLVLRETQYF. CDR3 bases: TGTGCCAGCAGCCTCGTACTGCGAGAGACCCAGTACTTC.

This rearrangement joins TRBV4-1 to TRBJ1-2; possibly TRBD1 for D (5 bases). Trimming took 0 bases from V and 3 from J, leaving 11 bases between them. The CDR3 is 15 residues long. CDR1 and CDR2 from the germline V gene are MGHRA and YSYEKL. As DNA, the CDR3 is TGCGCCAGCAGCCAAGACCTCAGGGCTGACTATGGCTACACCTTC. Protein product: CASSQDLRADYGYTF.

J is TRBJ2-5 and V is TRBV2; 11 bases are shared with TRBD2. The CDR3 has 13 residues. The junction had 4 bases not matched to a gene; V was cut back by 11 bases and J by 2 bases. In germline, CDR1 is SNHLY, CDR2 FYNNEI. CDR3: CAGGLADQETQYF. CDR3 in DNA: TGTGCCGGGGGACTAGCGGATCAAGAGACCCAGTACTTC.

This clone was recorded a few times. The CDR3 here is CASSLATSGSSEQFF. For the CDR3, the DNA is TGCGCCAGCAGCTTGGCGACTAGCGGGAGTTCTGAGCAGTTCTTC. The V gene is TRBV5-1, the J gene TRBJ2-1; 12 bases line up with TRBD2. Trimming took 0 bases from V and 9 from J; bases not matched to a gene: 4. The CDR3 runs to 15 residues. The germline V gene encodes CDR1 SGHRS and CDR2 YFSETQ.

V is TRBV7-2 and J is TRBJ2-7, with 11 bases aligning to TRBD2. Germline CDR1 is SGHTA and CDR2 is FQGNSA. J was trimmed by 4 bases and V by 7 bases; bases with no gene match: 12. The CDR3 is 16 amino acids. CDR3 DNA: TGTGCCAGCAACCCTGGGATTAGGACTAGCGGGTACGAGCAGTACTTC. Its translation is CASNPGIRTSGYEQYF.

The chain joins TRBV30 to TRBJ2-5; D is ambiguous. This CDR3 is built from 14 residues. V lost 4 bases and J lost 2, with 14 bases in between. The germline gives CDR1 GTSNPN, CDR2 SVGIG (reference sequence). CDR3 in DNA: TGTGCCTGGACGGCTCGGTACAGACAAGAGACCCAGTACTTC. This codes for CAWTARYRQETQYF. The variable domain in full, completed from reference TRBV30 and TRBJ2-5, reads SQTIHQWPATLVQPVGSPLSLECTVEGTSNPNLYWYRQAAGRGLQLLFYSVGIGQISSEVPQNLSASRPQDRQFILSSKKLLLSDSGFYLCAWTARYRQETQYFGPGTRLLVL.

The J gene is TRBJ1-2, the V gene TRBV18, with TRBD1 identical over 10 bases. The CDR3 is 16 residues long. In germline, CDR1 is KGHSH, CDR2 LQKENI. V gave up 4 bases and J gave up 3 bases; unmatched junction bases: 8. In nucleotides, the CDR3 is TGTGCCAGCTCACAGACCAACGGACAGGGGGACTATGGCTACACCTTC. Protein: CASSQTNGQGDYGYTF.

The V and J genes are TRBV7-8 and TRBJ2-1, with 7 nucleotides matching TRBD2. Germline V gene data show CDR1 as SGHVS and CDR2 as FQNEAQ. The V gene end was trimmed by 1 base and the J gene end by 15 bases; junction bases not matched to a gene: 21. The CDR3 contains 17 residues. The DNA of the CDR3 is TGTGCCAGCAGCTTAGTTATAATAAACCCGGGAGGTGGTCGAGGGTTCTTC. It specifies CASSLVIINPGGGRGFF.

This rearrangement joins TRBV2 to TRBJ2-3; 10 positions agree with TRBD2. CDR3 length: 17 amino acids. Trimming took 7 bases from V and 1 from J; bases not matched to a gene: 11. Germline loops: CDR1 SNHLY, CDR2 FYNNEI. CDR3 sequence reads: CASKPLASGGGTDTQYF. CDR3 in DNA: TGTGCCAGCAAGCCTTTGGCCAGCGGGGGGGGCACAGATACGCAGTATTTT.

This clone was counted a few times. The chain combines TRBV5-1 with TRBJ2-1; 15 positions match TRBD2. Germline CDR1 and CDR2: SGHRS and YFSETQ. The CDR3 runs to 15 residues. V lost 4 bases, J lost 9 bases, and 5 bases stayed unmatched. The CDR3 loop reads CASSHGTSGGPEQFF. In DNA form, the CDR3 reads TGCGCCAGCAGCCACGGGACTAGCGGGGGGCCTGAGCAGTTCTTC.

V is TRBV7-8 and J is TRBJ2-2; 8 bases line up with TRBD2. The CDR3 has 18 residues. V shed 1 base and J 3 bases; nucleotides not matched to a gene: 10. Germline CDR1 reads SGHVS; CDR2 reads FQNEAQ. For the CDR3, the DNA is TGTGCCAGCAGCTTAGTTGTCTGGGGACTAGTTTACACCGGGGAGCTGTTTTTT. Translating it yields CASSLVVWGLVYTGELFF.

This chain connects TRBV29-1 to TRBJ1-2, with 7 bases identical to TRBD1. The CDR3 covers 15 residues. Looked up from germline, CDR1 is SQVTM and CDR2 is ANQGSEA. V shed 8 bases, J shed 6 bases, and the junction held 18 bases outside the gene matches. CDR3: CSSSRAGGAQDGYTF. The CDR3 DNA reads TGCAGCTCGAGCCGGGCAGGGGGAGCCCAGGATGGCTACACCTTC.